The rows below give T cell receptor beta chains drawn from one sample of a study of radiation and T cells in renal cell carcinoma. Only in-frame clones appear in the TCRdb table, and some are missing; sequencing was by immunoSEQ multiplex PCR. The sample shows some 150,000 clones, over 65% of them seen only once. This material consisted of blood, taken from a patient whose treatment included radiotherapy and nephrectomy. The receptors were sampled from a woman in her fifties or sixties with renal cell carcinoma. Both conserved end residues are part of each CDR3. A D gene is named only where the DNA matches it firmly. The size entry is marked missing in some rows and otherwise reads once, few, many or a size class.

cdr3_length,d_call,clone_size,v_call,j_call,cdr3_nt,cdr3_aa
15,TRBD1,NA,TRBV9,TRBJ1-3,TGTGCCAGCAGCGTAGGAGGGGGCGAAGGAAACACCATATATTTT,CASSVGGGEGNTIYF
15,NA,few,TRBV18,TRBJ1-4,TGTGCCAGCTCACCAGAAAGTCAAGTCCGCGAAAAACTGTTTTTT,CASSPESQVREKLFF
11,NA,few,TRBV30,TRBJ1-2,TGTGCCTGGAGTCCTGCCTATGGCTACACCTTC,CAWSPAYGYTF
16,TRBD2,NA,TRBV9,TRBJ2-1,TGTGCCAGCAGCCCCAACGTCCTAGCGGGATTGAATGAGCAGTTCTTC,CASSPNVLAGLNEQFF
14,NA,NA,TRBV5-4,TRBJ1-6,TGTGCCAGCAGCTTCGGACTCCTAGATTCACCCCTCCACTTT,CASSFGLLDSPLHF
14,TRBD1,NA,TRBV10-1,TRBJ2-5,TGCGCCAGCAGTCGACAGGGGCCGGAGGAGACCCAGTACTTC,CASSRQGPEETQYF
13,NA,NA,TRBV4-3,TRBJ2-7,TGCGCCAGCAGCCAAGATTTCAGAGACGAGCAGTACTTC,CASSQDFRDEQYF
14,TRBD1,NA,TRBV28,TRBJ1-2,TGTGCCAGCAGTGGCGGGACAGGGGGCACTGGCTACACCTTC,CASSGGTGGTGYTF
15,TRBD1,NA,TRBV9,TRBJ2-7,TGTGCCAGCAGCACCGGGACAGGGCTCTCCTACGAGCAGTACTTC,CASSTGTGLSYEQYF
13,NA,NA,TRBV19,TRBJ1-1,TGTGCCAGTAGAGGACAGTCAAACACTGAAGCTTTCTTT,CASRGQSNTEAFF
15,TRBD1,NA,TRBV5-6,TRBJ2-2,TGTGCCAGCAGATTAGGACAGGCTAAGGGCGGGGAGCTGTTTTTT,CASRLGQAKGGELFF
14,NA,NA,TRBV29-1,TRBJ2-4,TGCAGCGTTGGTTTTGAGCTAGCCAAAAACATTCAGTACTTC,CSVGFELAKNIQYF
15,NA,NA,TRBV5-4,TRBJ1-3,TGTGCCAGCAGCACCGGGCCTTCCGACGGAAACACCATATATTTT,CASSTGPSDGNTIYF
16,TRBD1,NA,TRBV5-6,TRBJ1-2,TGTGCCAGCACCCTGAGGGGACAGGGGGCCGGCTATGGCTACACCTTC,CASTLRGQGAGYGYTF
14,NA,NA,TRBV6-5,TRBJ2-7,TGTGCCAGCAGTCGACCGGGACGGGAAGGGGAGCAGTACTTC,CASSRPGREGEQYF
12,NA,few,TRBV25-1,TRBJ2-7,TGTGCCACTCAGAAAGAGGCCTACGAGCAGTACTTC,CATQKEAYEQYF
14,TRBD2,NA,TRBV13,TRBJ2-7,TGTGCCAGCAGCTTGGGTCTAGCGGCCTGGGAGCAGTACTTC,CASSLGLAAWEQYF
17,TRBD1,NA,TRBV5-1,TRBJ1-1,TGCGCCAGCAGTTTGACGGGACAGGGACGAATTTTGGCTGAAGCTTTCTTT,CASSLTGQGRILAEAFF
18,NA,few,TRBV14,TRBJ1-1,TGTGCCAGCAGCCAAGCCCCCTGGCAGCGAGAAAGGAACACTGAAGCTTTCTTT,CASSQAPWQRERNTEAFF
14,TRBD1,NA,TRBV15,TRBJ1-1,TGTGCCACCAGCAGAGTGACAGGGACCACTGAAGCTTTCTTT,CATSRVTGTTEAFF
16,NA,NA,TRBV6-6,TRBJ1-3,TGTGCCAGCAGTCCGGACCGTTCTTACTCTGGAAACACCATATATTTT,CASSPDRSYSGNTIYF
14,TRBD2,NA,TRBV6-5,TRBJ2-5,TGTGCCAGCGTCCCCGCGGGGGGCCGGGGGACCCAGTACTTC,CASVPAGGRGTQYF
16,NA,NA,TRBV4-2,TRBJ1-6,TGTGCCAGCAGCCAAGTTTGGGGTCAGTATAATTCACCCCTCCACTTT,CASSQVWGQYNSPLHF
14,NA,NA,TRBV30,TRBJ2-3,TGTGCCTGGATCACGAAAGGAATCGCAGATACGCAGTATTTT,CAWITKGIADTQYF
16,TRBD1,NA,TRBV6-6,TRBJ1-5,TGTGCCAGCAGTTTTCGGACAGGGGCCGTGAATCAGCCCCAGCATTTT,CASSFRTGAVNQPQHF
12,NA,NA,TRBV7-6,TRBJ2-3,TGTGCCAGCAGCCTCCAACGAGATACGCAGTATTTT,CASSLQRDTQYF
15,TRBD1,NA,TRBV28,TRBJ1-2,TGTGCCAGCAGTCGGCCGGGACAGCTTAACTATGGCTACACCTTC,CASSRPGQLNYGYTF
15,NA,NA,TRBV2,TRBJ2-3,TGTGCCAGCCGGTCACCTTACAGGGATGTCGATACGCAGTATTTT,CASRSPYRDVDTQYF
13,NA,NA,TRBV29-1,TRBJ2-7,TGCAGCGTTGAAGGACAGAGCTCCTACGAGCAGTACTTC,CSVEGQSSYEQYF
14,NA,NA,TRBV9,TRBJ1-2,TGTGCCAGCAGCACCCAGGTGGGGACCTATGGCTACACCTTC,CASSTQVGTYGYTF
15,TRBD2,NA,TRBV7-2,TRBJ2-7,TGTGCCAGCAGCGTACTAGCGGGGGCCGGCTACGAGCAGTACTTC,CASSVLAGAGYEQYF
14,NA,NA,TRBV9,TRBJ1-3,TGTGCCAGCAGCGTAGACGACTCTGGAAACACCATATATTTT,CASSVDDSGNTIYF
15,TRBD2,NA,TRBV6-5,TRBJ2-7,TGTGCCAGCAGTAAAGGACTAGCGGAATCCTACGAGCAGTACTTC,CASSKGLAESYEQYF
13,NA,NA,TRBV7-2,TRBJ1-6,TGTGCCAGCAGGTCCGACAGATATTCACCCCTCCACTTT,CASRSDRYSPLHF
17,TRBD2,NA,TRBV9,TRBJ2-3,TGTGCCAGCAGCGTAGTAGCGGGGGCAGATCGGGCAGATACGCAGTATTTT,CASSVVAGADRADTQYF
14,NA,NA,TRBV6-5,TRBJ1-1,TGTGCCAGCAGTGGACAGCTTACAAGGGCTGAAGCTTTCTTT,CASSGQLTRAEAFF
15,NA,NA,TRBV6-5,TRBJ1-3,TGTGCCAGCACTTTTGACGACCGCTCTGGAAACACCATATATTTT,CASTFDDRSGNTIYF
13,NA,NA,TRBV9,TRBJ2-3,TGTGCCAGCAGCGTAGCTCCCACAGATACGCAGTATTTT,CASSVAPTDTQYF
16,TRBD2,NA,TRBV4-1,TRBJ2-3,TGCGCCAGCAGCCAAGATTATCCAGCGGGGAGAGATACGCAGTATTTT,CASSQDYPAGRDTQYF
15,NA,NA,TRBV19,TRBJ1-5,TGTGCCAGTATTCAGACGACAGGCAGCAATCAGCCCCAGCATTTT,CASIQTTGSNQPQHF
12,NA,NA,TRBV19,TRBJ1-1,TGTGCCAGTAGTATAAGGGAGGGAAACACTTTCTTT,CASSIREGNTFF
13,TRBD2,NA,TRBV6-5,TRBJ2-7,TGTGCCAGCACCCGGACTAGCGGGACCGAGCAGTACTTC,CASTRTSGTEQYF
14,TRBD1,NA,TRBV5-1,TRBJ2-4,TGCGCCAGCAGCTTGGGACAGGGCGGTGACATTCAGTACTTC,CASSLGQGGDIQYF
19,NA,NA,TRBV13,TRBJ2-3,TGTGCCAGCAGCTTATCTTTAGGGAAGGACAGCTTAAGCACAGATACGCAGTATTTT,CASSLSLGKDSLSTDTQYF
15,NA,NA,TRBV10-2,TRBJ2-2,TGCGCCAGCAGTCAGACTAGTCCGAACACCGGGGAGCTGTTTTTT,CASSQTSPNTGELFF
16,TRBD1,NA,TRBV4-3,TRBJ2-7,TGCGCCAGCAGCCGCTATGGGACAGGGGAATTCTACGAGCAGTACTTC,CASSRYGTGEFYEQYF
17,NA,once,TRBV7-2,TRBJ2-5,TGTGCCAGCAGCTTAGTGGTCAGGGGCCCCCAGGGAGAGACCCAGTACTTC,CASSLVVRGPQGETQYF
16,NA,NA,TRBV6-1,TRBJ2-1,TGTGCCAGCAGTGGACCAGACAAGAGCTCCTACAATGAGCAGTTCTTC,CASSGPDKSSYNEQFF
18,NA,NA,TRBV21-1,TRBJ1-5,TGTGCCAGCAGCAAAGGAGGAGGGGTTCTCTATAGCAATCAGCCCCAGCATTTT,CASSKGGGVLYSNQPQHF
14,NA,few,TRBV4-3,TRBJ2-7,TGCGCCAGCAGCCGCGGCGGGGTAACTCAAGAGCAGTACTTC,CASSRGGVTQEQYF
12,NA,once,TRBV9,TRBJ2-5,TGTGCCAGCAGCGCCCAGAGGGAGACCCAGTACTTC,CASSAQRETQYF
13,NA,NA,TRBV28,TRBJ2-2,TGTGCCAGCGGAAGAGGAAACACCGGGGAGCTGTTTTTT,CASGRGNTGELFF
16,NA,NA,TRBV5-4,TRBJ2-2,TGTGCCAGCAGCCCCGAATCGGGGGCCAACACCGGGGAGCTGTTTTTT,CASSPESGANTGELFF
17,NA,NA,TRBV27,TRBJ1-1,TGTGCCAGCAGTTTATCGCATACGCGGGGCAGGTCAATGGGGTCTTTCTTT,CASSLSHTRGRSMGSFF
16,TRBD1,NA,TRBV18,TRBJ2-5,TGTGCCAGCTCACGGCTCGGGACAGGGATGGGAGAGACCCAGTACTTC,CASSRLGTGMGETQYF